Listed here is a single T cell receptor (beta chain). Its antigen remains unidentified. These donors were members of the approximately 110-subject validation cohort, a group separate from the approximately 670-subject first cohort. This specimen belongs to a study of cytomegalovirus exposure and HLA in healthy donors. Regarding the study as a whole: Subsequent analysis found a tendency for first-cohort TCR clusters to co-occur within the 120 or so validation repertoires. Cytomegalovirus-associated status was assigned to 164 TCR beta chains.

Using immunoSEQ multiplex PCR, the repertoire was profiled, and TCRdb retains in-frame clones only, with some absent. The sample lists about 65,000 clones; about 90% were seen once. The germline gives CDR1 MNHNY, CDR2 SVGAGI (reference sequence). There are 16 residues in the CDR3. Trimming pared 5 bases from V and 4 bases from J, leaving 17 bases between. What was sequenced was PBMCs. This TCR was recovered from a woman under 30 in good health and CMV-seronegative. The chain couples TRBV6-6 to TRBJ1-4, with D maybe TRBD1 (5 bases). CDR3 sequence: CASSGWGGDRNEKLFF. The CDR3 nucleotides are TGTGCCAGCAGTGGGTGGGGGGGTGACCGTAATGAAAAACTGTTTTTT.